A selection of T cell receptor beta chains follows, all from one sample in a study of cytomegalovirus exposure and HLA in healthy donors. Clones were read by immunoSEQ multiplex PCR, and TCRdb kept only the in-frame ones, dropping some. Seen here are about 150,000 clones, 70% to 90% observed once, and the top ten hold about 4.9%. Source material: PBMCs. The receptors stem from a girl aged 5 to 17 in good health and CMV-seropositive. CDR3s include the opening cysteine and the closing phenylalanine or tryptophan. Fields, in order: V gene, clone size, D gene, J gene, CDR3 DNA, CDR3 protein. A D gene is named only where the DNA matches it firmly. The size entry is marked missing in some rows and otherwise reads once, few, many or a size class.

>TRBV28|.|.|TRBJ2-3
TGTGCCAGCAGTTCAAGGGGGGGGGATACGCAGTATTTT
CASSSRGGDTQYF
>TRBV27|.|.|TRBJ1-1
TGTGCCAGCAGCGAGCTGGGGGCAGGAATGAACACTGAAGCTTTCTTT
CASSELGAGMNTEAFF
>TRBV6-6|.|.|TRBJ1-2
TGTGCCAGCAGTACCGACGGGGAAAGAGGTGGCTACACCTTC
CASSTDGERGGYTF
>TRBV6-1|.|TRBD1|TRBJ1-1
TGTGCCAGCAGTCCCGGGACAGGGGGCAGAACTGAAGCTTTCTTT
CASSPGTGGRTEAFF
>TRBV4-1|.|.|TRBJ1-2
TGCGCCAGCAGCCAAGACTCGGGTAGCAACTATGGCTACACCTTC
CASSQDSGSNYGYTF
>TRBV7-6|.|.|TRBJ1-1
TGTGCCAGCAGCTTAGGGTGGCAGGTGAACACTGAAGCTTTCTTT
CASSLGWQVNTEAFF
>TRBV10-2|.|.|TRBJ1-1
TGCGCCAGCAGTGAGTCGGTAGATCCGACTGAAGCTTTCTTT
CASSESVDPTEAFF
>TRBV9|.|TRBD2|TRBJ2-7
TGTGCCAGCAGCGTGGGCCAGCGGGGGGGCGGAGAGCAGTACTTC
CASSVGQRGGGEQYF
>TRBV9|.|.|TRBJ2-7
TGTGCCAGCAGCGTAGGTAGGGGATCCTACGAGCAGTACTTC
CASSVGRGSYEQYF
>TRBV6-1|few|TRBD1|TRBJ1-1
TGTGCCAGCAGTGCTGGAGGGGGCAACACTGAAGCTTTCTTT
CASSAGGGNTEAFF
>TRBV7-3|.|.|TRBJ2-7
TGTGCCAGCCTGGACTGGACGGCCGAAGGTAAGTACGAGCAGTACTTC
CASLDWTAEGKYEQYF
>TRBV5-1|.|TRBD1|TRBJ2-6
TGCGCCAGCAGACCATTACAGGGGGCGCAAGGGGCCAACGTCCTGACTTTC
CASRPLQGAQGANVLTF